This T cell receptor beta chain stems from a study of metastatic and nonmetastatic thyroid tumors. Overall study: The comparison covered peripheral blood and tumor or nodule tissue in malignant and benign thyroid patients. Overall study findings and caveats: Significantly greater TCR beta diversity was reportedly found in malignant thyroid tumors than in benign nodules (in blood and tumor).

After removal of 3 bases from V and 6 bases from J, the junction contained 8 bases not matched to a gene. The CDR3 has 15 amino acids. The authors' processing: Clinicopathological groups supplied CDR3 differences that were used to build a distant-metastasis classifier for papillary thyroid cancer. Using MiXCR, TCRdb re-called clones from the PCR reads. The V and J calls follow TCRdb's processing rather than the paper's. The table includes fewer than 25,000 clones, less than 20% detected once. There were no patients who had received any treatment before thyroid surgery. This clone is termed medium-sized. Its specificity is not known.

The V and J genes are TRBV12-3 or TRBV12-4 and TRBJ1-5; TRBD1 aligns across 7 bases. The sample comprised adjacent normal tissue. The TCR was taken from a male donor with papillary thyroid cancer or a benign thyroid nodule (not recorded which). Some clones in this sample may be carry-over from other donors' samples. The CDR3 region has the DNA TGTGCCAGCAGTTTGCGGGCAGGGGGTTCTCAGCCCCAGCATTTT. This codes for CASSLRAGGSQPQHF.